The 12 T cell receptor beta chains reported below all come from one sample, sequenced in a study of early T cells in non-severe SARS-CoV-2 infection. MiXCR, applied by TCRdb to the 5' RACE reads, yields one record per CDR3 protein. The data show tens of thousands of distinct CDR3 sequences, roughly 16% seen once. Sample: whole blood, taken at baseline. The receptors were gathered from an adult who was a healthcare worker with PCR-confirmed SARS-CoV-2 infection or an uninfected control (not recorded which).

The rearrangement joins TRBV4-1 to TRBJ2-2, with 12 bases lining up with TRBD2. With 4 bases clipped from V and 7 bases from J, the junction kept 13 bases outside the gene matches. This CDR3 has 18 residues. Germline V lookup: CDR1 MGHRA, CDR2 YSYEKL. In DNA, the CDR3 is TGCGCCAGCAGCCTCCCTCATGCTAGCGGGGGGGGTAGCGGGGAGCTGTTTTTT. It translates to CASSLPHASGGGSGELFF.

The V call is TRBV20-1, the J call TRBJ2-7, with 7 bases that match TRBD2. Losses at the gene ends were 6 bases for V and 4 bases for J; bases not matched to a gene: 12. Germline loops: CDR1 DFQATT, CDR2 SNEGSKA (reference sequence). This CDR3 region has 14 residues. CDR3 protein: CSALLLGGIYEQYF. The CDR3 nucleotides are TGCAGTGCACTCCTCCTCGGGGGGATTTACGAGCAGTACTTC.

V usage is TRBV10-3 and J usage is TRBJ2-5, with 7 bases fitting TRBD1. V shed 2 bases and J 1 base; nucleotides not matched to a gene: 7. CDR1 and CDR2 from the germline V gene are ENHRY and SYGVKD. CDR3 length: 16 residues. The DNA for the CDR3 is TGTGCCATCAGTGAGGGGGACAGTGGAACCCAAGAGACCCAGTACTTC. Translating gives CAISEGDSGTQETQYF.

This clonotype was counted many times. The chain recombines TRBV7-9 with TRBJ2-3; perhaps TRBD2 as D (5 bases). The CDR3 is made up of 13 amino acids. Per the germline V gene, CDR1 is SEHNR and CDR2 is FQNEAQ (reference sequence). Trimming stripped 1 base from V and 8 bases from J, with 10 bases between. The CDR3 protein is CASSLEGGGTQYF. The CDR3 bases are TGTGCCAGCAGCTTAGAAGGAGGTGGTACGCAGTATTTT.

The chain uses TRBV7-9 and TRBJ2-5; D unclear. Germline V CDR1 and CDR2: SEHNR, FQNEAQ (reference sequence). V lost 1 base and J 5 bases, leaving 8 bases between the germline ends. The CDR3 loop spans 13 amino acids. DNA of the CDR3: TGTGCCAGCAGCTTAGGAGTTTCGGAGACCCAGTACTTC. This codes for CASSLGVSETQYF.

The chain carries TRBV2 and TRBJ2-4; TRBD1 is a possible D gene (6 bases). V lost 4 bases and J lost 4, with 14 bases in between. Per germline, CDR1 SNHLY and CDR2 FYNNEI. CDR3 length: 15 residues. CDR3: CASSGTQGVKNIQYF. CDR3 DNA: TGTGCCAGCAGTGGTACACAGGGCGTAAAAAACATTCAGTACTTC.

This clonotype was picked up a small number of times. CDR3 nucleotide sequence: TGCGCCAGCAGCTCACTAGGAACCCAAGAGACCCAGTACTTC. Protein product: CASSSLGTQETQYF. The chain recombines TRBV5-1 with TRBJ2-5; TRBD2 might be the D (5 bases). The germline gives CDR1 SGHRS, CDR2 YFSETQ. CDR3 size: 14 residues. V was pared by 3 bases and J by 1 base, with 10 bases between.

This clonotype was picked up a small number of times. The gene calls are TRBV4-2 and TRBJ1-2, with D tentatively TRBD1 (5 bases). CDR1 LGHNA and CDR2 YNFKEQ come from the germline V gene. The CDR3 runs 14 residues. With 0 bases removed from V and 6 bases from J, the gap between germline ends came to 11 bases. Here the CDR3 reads CASSQEDNMNGYTF. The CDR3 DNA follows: TGTGCCAGCAGCCAAGAGGACAATATGAATGGCTACACCTTC.

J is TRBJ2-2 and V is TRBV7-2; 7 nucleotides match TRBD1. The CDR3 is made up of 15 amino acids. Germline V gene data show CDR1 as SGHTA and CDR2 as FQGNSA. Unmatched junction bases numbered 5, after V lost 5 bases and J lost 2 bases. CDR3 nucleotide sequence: TGTGCCAGCAGCGCCGGGACAGTAAACACCGGGGAGCTGTTTTTT. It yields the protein CASSAGTVNTGELFF.

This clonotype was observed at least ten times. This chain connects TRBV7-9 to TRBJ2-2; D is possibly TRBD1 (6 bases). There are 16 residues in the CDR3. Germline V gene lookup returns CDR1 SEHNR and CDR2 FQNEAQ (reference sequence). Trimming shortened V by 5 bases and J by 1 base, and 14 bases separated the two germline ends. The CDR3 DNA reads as TGTGCCAGCAGCCGCGGACAGAGAATGAACACCGGGGAGCTGTTTTTT. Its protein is CASSRGQRMNTGELFF. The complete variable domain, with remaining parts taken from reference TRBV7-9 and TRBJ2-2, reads DTGVSQNPRHKITKRGQNVTFRCDPISEHNRLYWYRQTLGQGPEFLTYFQNEAQLEKSRLLSDRFSAERPKGSFSTLEIQRTEQGDSAMYLCASSRGQRMNTGELFFGEGSRLTVL.

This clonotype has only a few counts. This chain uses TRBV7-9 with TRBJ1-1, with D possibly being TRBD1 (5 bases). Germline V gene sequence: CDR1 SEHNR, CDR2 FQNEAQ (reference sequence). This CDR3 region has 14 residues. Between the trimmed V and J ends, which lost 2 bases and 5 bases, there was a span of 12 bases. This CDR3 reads CASSLRFWGTEAFF. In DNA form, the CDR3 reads TGTGCCAGCAGCTTACGGTTTTGGGGGACTGAAGCTTTCTTT.

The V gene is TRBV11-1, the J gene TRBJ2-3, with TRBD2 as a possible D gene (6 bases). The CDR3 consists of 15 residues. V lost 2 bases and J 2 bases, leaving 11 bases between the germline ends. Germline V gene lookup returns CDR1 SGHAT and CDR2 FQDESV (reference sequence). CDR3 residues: CASSLSRGDTDTQYF. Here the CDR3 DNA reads TGTGCCAGCAGCTTATCCCGCGGGGACACAGATACGCAGTATTTT.